These 18 T cell receptor beta chains came from one sample sequenced in a study of cytomegalovirus exposure and HLA in healthy donors. 60 Vbeta and 13 Jbeta primers were used in PCR. Generated by immunoSEQ multiplex PCR, the TCRdb table keeps only in-frame clones and is missing some. In the table there are approximately 170,000 clones, roughly 88% of which are singletons. Sequences were obtained from PBMCs. The receptor set was obtained from a boy aged 2 to 10 in good health and CMV-seronegative.

The chain has TRBV2 and TRBJ2-2, with 10 positions matching TRBD2. The CDR3 contains 13 residues. Germline CDR1 reads SNHLY; CDR2 reads FYNNEI. Trimming cost V 10 bases and J 7 bases; bases outside gene matches: 6. CDR3 region: CAIKRTSGGELFF. CDR3 coding DNA: TGTGCCATCAAGAGGACTAGCGGCGGGGAGCTGTTTTTT.

The V gene is TRBV13, the J gene TRBJ2-5, with 7 bases fitting TRBD1. Germline lookup yields CDR1 PRHDT and CDR2 FYEKMQ (reference sequence). The CDR3 spans 14 residues. The trim removed 4 bases at V and 0 bases at J, leaving 2 bases unmatched. The CDR3 DNA is TGTGCCAGCAGCTCACAGGGGAACCAAGAGACCCAGTACTTC. As protein: CASSSQGNQETQYF.

The rearrangement links TRBV10-3 to TRBJ2-4, with a tentative D call TRBD2 (6 bases). Between the trimmed V and J ends, which lost 4 bases and 3 bases, there was a span of 16 bases. Germline CDR1 ENHRY, CDR2 SYGVKD. The CDR3 loop spans 16 amino acids. CDR3 loop: CAISVSGGSDKNIQYF. In DNA, the CDR3 is TGTGCCATCAGTGTCTCCGGGGGAAGTGACAAAAACATTCAGTACTTC.

The chain carries TRBV6-5 and TRBJ1-2; D is undetermined. The CDR3 totals 14 residues. Germline V gene data show CDR1 as MNHEY and CDR2 as SVGAGI. The V end lost 6 bases, the J end lost 4 bases, and 15 bases lay between the germline ends. CDR3 region: CASRPDGAFYGYTF. DNA for the CDR3: TGTGCCAGCAGGCCAGACGGAGCATTCTATGGCTACACCTTC.

The chain carries TRBV6-5 and TRBJ1-2; 7 bases align to TRBD1. Germline CDR1 is MNHEY and CDR2 is SVGAGI. CDR3 size: 15 residues. V gave up 7 bases and J gave up 0 bases; unmatched junction bases: 8. CDR3 sequence reads: CASTSYRGANYGYTF. CDR3 nucleotide sequence: TGTGCCAGCACCTCTTACAGGGGAGCTAACTATGGCTACACCTTC.

The chain joins TRBV2 to TRBJ2-1; TRBD2 aligns across 9 bases. Germline V CDR1 and CDR2: SNHLY, FYNNEI. The CDR3 spans 11 residues. Germline trimming cut 8 bases from V and 16 bases from J; bases unmatched to any gene: 9. CDR3 bases: TGTGCCAGCCAGGGCGGGGGGGCTTTCTTCTTC. Protein product: CASQGGGAFFF.

V usage is TRBV7-9 and J usage is TRBJ1-6; D gene uncertain. This CDR3 is built from 18 residues. V lost 1 base and J 4 bases, leaving 17 bases between the germline ends. Germline V gene data show CDR1 as SEHNR and CDR2 as FQNEAQ (reference sequence). DNA of the CDR3: TGTGCCAGCAGCTTAGTGGAGGCAGGCTATTCGTATAATTCACCCCTCCACTTT. It codes for CASSLVEAGYSYNSPLHF.

This rearrangement joins TRBV5-6 to TRBJ1-1; no clear D. Germline CDR1 is SGHDT and CDR2 is YYEEEE. The germline V and J ends were trimmed by 0 bases and 1 base, with 13 bases remaining between them. CDR3 length: 16 residues. CDR3 sequence: CASSLARLEGNTEAFF. The DNA for the CDR3 is TGTGCCAGCAGCTTGGCCAGGCTTGAAGGGAACACTGAAGCTTTCTTT.

The rearrangement uses TRBV5-6 and TRBJ1-1, with D possibly matching TRBD1 (5 bases). Germline lookup yields CDR1 SGHDT and CDR2 YYEEEE. The CDR3 runs to 16 residues. The ends were cut back, 2 bases at V and 1 base at J, with 15 bases in the middle. This chain's CDR3 is CASSLRRAWENTEAFF. The CDR3 DNA reads as TGTGCCAGCAGCTTACGCAGGGCATGGGAGAACACTGAAGCTTTCTTT.

The J gene is TRBJ2-1, the V gene TRBV5-6; the D gene is possibly TRBD1 (5 bases). Trimming pared 4 bases from V and 7 bases from J, leaving 9 bases between. Germline lookup yields CDR1 SGHDT and CDR2 YYEEEE. The CDR3 has 12 residues. In DNA form, the CDR3 reads TGTGCCAGCAGCCCCCAGGGAAATGAGCAGTTCTTC. Protein product: CASSPQGNEQFF. Looking up the rest from reference TRBV5-6 and TRBJ2-1 gives the full variable domain: DAGVTQSPTHLIKTRGQQVTLRCSPKSGHDTVSWYQQALGQGPQFIFQYYEEEERQRGNFPDRFSGHQFPNYSSELNVNALLLGDSALYLCASSPQGNEQFFGPGTRLTVL.

The genes are TRBV12-5 and TRBJ2-1, with 13 nucleotides matching TRBD2. Trimming took 3 bases from V and 7 from J; bases not matched to a gene: 3. CDR3 length: 15 residues. Germline assignment: CDR1 LGHNT and CDR2 FRNRAP. The CDR3 is CASGLLAGGQNEQFF. The CDR3 nucleotides read TGTGCTAGTGGTTTACTAGCGGGGGGGCAAAATGAGCAGTTCTTC.

Concerning this clone: The same CDR3 can be traced to other DNA sequences in this sample. This chain joins TRBV9 and TRBJ1-1; maybe TRBD1 (6 bases). Trimming stripped 4 bases from V and 4 bases from J, with 14 bases between. CDR3 length: 14 amino acids. Germline values: CDR1 SGDLS, CDR2 YYNGEE. For the CDR3, the DNA is TGTGCCAGCAGCCGGGGGGCAGGGATCACTGAAGCTTTCTTT. Translating it yields CASSRGAGITEAFF.

The genes are TRBV4-1 and TRBJ1-1, with TRBD1 matching over 8 bases. Germline CDR1 is MGHRA and CDR2 is YSYEKL. The CDR3 has 14 amino acids. J lost 5 bases, V lost 0 bases, and 2 bases had no gene match. The CDR3 DNA reads TGCGCCAGCAGCCAAGAACAGGGGGTTACTGAAGCTTTCTTT. The encoded protein is CASSQEQGVTEAFF.

The chain joins TRBV7-2 to TRBJ1-2, with 11 positions matching TRBD1. Germline V gives CDR1 SGHTA, CDR2 FQGNSA. Trimming at V came to 4 bases and at J to 6 bases, leaving 7 bases not matched to a gene. This CDR3 contains 15 residues. The CDR3: CASSSGPGQGDGYTF. The CDR3 DNA follows: TGTGCCAGCAGCTCAGGACCGGGACAGGGGGATGGCTACACCTTC.

The V gene is TRBV7-8, the J gene TRBJ1-2, with D hard to call. Trimming stripped 1 base from V and 6 bases from J, with 15 bases between. Germline V lookup: CDR1 SGHVS, CDR2 FQNEAQ. The CDR3 is 15 residues long. CDR3 DNA sequence: TGTGCCAGCAGCTTAGAATTTTCGGGAACGGATGGCTACACCTTC. Its translation is CASSLEFSGTDGYTF.

This rearrangement joins TRBV6-6 to TRBJ1-1; the D gene is possibly TRBD1 (6 bases). From germline, CDR1 is MNHNY and CDR2 SVGAGI (reference sequence). The CDR3 runs 13 residues. Trimming took 6 bases from V and 6 from J, leaving 14 bases between them. CDR3 nucleotides: TGTGCCAGCAGGCACAGGGTTCGGGCTGAAGCTTTCTTT. It translates to CASRHRVRAEAFF.

CDR3 in amino acids: CSAREGSEAFF. The CDR3 bases are TGCAGTGCTAGAGAGGGCAGTGAAGCTTTCTTT. The chain employs TRBV20-1 and TRBJ1-1; D remains ambiguous. Germline-derived CDR1 and CDR2 are DFQATT and SNEGSKA (reference sequence). With 0 bases removed from V and 7 bases from J, the gap between germline ends came to 6 bases. The CDR3 runs to 11 residues.

V gene TRBV4-1 combines with J gene TRBJ1-5; D is ambiguous. The ends were cut back, 5 bases at V and 0 bases at J, with 5 bases in the middle. In germline, CDR1 is MGHRA, CDR2 YSYEKL. CDR3 length: 13 amino acids. CDR3 sequence (DNA): TGCGCCAGCAGCTTCTATAGCAATCAGCCCCAGCATTTT. As protein: CASSFYSNQPQHF.